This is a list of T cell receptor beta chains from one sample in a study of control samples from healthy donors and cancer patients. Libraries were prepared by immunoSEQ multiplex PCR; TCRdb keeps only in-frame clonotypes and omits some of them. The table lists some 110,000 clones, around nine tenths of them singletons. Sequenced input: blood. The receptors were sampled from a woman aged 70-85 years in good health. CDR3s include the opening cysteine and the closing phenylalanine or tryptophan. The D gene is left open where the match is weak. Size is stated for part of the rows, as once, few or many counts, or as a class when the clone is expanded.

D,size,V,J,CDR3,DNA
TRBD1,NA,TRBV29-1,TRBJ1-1,CSVAGTAGEAFF,TGCAGCGTCGCCGGGACAGCGGGTGAAGCTTTCTTT
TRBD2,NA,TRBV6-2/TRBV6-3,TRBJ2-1,CASSYSWQERGRDEQFF,TGTGCCAGCAGTTACTCGTGGCAGGAGCGGGGGAGGGATGAGCAGTTCTTC
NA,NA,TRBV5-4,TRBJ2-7,CASGFGYDEEQYF,TGTGCCAGCGGGTTTGGGTATGACGAAGAGCAGTACTTC
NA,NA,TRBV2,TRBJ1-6,CASSVSDPGTRYNSPLHF,TGTGCCAGCAGTGTTTCAGATCCCGGGACCCGCTATAATTCACCCCTCCACTTT
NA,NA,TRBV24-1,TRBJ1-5,CATSDYRVNQPQHF,TGTGCCACCAGTGATTATAGGGTAAATCAGCCCCAGCATTTT
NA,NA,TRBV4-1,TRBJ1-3,CASSQDRDGGNTIYF,TGCGCCAGCAGCCAAGACAGGGACGGAGGAAACACCATATATTTT
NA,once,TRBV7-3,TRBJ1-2,CASSLDGAGNYGYTF,TGTGCCAGCAGCTTAGATGGAGCAGGAAACTATGGCTACACCTTC
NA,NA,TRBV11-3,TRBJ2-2,CATSENTGELFF,TGTGCCACCTCCGAGAACACCGGGGAGCTGTTTTTT
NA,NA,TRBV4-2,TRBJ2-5,CASSQAPQVARPETQYF,TGTGCCAGCAGCCAAGCCCCCCAGGTAGCGCGTCCAGAGACCCAGTACTTC
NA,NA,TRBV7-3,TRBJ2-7,CASSLTSGNEQYF,TGTGCCAGCAGCTTAACGTCCGGGAACGAGCAGTACTTC
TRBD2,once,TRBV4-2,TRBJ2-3,CASSQGYGTSVADTQYF,TGTGCCAGCAGCCAGGGTTACGGGACTAGCGTGGCAGATACGCAGTATTTT
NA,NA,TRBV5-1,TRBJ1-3,CASSLGDTIYF,TGCGCCAGCAGCTTGGGGGACACCATATATTTT
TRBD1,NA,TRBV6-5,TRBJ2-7,CASSYSGQGGTYEQYF,TGTGCCAGCAGTTACAGCGGACAGGGGGGGACCTACGAGCAGTACTTC
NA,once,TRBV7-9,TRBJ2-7,CASSLAFGERIEQYF,TGTGCCAGCAGCTTAGCCTTCGGGGAGCGGATCGAGCAGTACTTC
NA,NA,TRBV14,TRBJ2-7,CASSAGTHGGQYF,TGTGCCAGCAGCGCCGGGACCCACGGGGGGCAGTACTTC
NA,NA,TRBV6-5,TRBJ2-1,CASRWGQYNEQFF,TGTGCCAGCAGATGGGGACAATACAATGAGCAGTTCTTC
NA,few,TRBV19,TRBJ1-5,CASSPAAQGDQPQHF,TGTGCCAGTAGTCCCGCGGCACAAGGGGATCAGCCCCAGCATTTT
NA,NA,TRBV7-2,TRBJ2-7,CASSSFAEQYF,TGTGCCAGCAGCTCGTTCGCCGAGCAGTACTTC
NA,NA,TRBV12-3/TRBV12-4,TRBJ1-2,CASSLKAADGYTF,TGTGCCAGCAGTTTAAAGGCCGCGGATGGCTACACCTTC
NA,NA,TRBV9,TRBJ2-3,CASSGQGTSTDTQYF,TGTGCCAGCAGCGGGCAGGGGACTAGCACAGATACGCAGTATTTT
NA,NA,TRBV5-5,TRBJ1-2,CASSASGGVTNYGYTF,TGTGCCAGCAGCGCCTCAGGTGGGGTAACTAACTATGGCTACACCTTC
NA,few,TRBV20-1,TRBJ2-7,CSAGPVYEQYF,TGCAGTGCTGGTCCGGTCTACGAGCAGTACTTC
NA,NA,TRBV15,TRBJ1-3,CATSRDGPGNTIYF,TGTGCCACCAGCAGAGATGGGCCTGGAAACACCATATATTTT
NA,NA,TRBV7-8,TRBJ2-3,CASSRDGGVPVDTQYF,TGTGCCAGCAGCCGAGACGGCGGCGTGCCGGTGGATACGCAGTATTTT
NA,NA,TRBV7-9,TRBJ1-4,CASSPGTNNEKLFF,TGTGCCAGCAGTCCCGGGACTAATAATGAAAAACTGTTTTTT
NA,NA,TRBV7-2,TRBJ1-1,CASSSSGANTEAFF,TGTGCCAGCAGTAGTTCCGGGGCAAACACTGAAGCTTTCTTT
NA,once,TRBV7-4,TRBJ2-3,CASSPPTDTQYF,TGTGCCAGCAGCCCCCCAACAGATACGCAGTATTTT
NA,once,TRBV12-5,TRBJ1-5,CASGTGSNQPQHF,TGTGCTAGTGGAACAGGGAGCAATCAGCCCCAGCATTTT
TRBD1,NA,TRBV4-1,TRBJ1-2,CASSQVHTGDYGYTF,TGCGCCAGCAGCCAGGTTCACACAGGGGACTATGGCTACACCTTC
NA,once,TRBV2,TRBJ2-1,CATSKGVDYNEQFF,TGTGCCACCTCGAAAGGGGTTGACTACAATGAGCAGTTCTTC
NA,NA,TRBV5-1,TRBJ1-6,CASSLTGNNSPLHF,TGCGCCAGCAGCTTGACAGGTAATAATTCACCCCTCCACTTT
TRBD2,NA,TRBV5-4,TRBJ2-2,CARSPRGGAGELFF,TGTGCCCGCAGCCCGCGGGGGGGGGCCGGGGAGCTGTTTTTT
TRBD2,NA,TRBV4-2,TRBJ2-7,CASSHGLAGQTYEQYF,TGTGCCAGCAGCCATGGACTAGCGGGGCAAACCTACGAGCAGTACTTC
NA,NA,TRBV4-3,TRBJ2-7,CASSQYYDVSYEQYF,TGCGCCAGCAGCCAGTACTACGACGTAAGCTACGAGCAGTACTTC
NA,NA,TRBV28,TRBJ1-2,CASSRDTTNYGYTF,TGTGCCAGCAGTCGGGACACAACTAACTATGGCTACACCTTC
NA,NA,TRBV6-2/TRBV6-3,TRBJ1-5,CASSSDSSNQPQHF,TGTGCCAGCAGTTCCGACAGCTCCAATCAGCCCCAGCATTTT
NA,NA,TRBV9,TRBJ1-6,CASSFGGAPYNSPLHF,TGTGCCAGCAGCTTTGGGGGGGCGCCCTATAATTCACCCCTCCACTTT
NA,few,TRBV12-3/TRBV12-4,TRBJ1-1,CASSLRGQAAFF,TGTGCCAGCAGTCTAAGGGGCCAGGCGGCTTTCTTT
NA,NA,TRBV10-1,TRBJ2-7,CASSSRRAGEPCEQYF,TGCGCCAGCAGCTCCCGCAGGGCCGGGGAGCCTTGCGAGCAGTACTTC
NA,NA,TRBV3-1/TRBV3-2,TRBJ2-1,CASSQWVGWGNADEQFF,TGTGCCAGCAGCCAATGGGTTGGGTGGGGAAATGCTGATGAGCAGTTCTTC
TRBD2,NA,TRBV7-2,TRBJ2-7,CASSLTSGASYEQYF,TGTGCCAGCAGCCTCACTAGCGGCGCGTCCTACGAGCAGTACTTC
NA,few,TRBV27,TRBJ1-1,CASSYTALNTEAFF,TGTGCCAGCAGTTACACGGCCTTGAACACTGAAGCTTTCTTT
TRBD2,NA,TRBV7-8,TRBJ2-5,CASSRGTSGLKETQYF,TGTGCCAGCAGCCGAGGGACTAGCGGGTTAAAAGAGACCCAGTACTTC
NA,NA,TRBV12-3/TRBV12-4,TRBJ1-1,CASRTGNTEAFF,TGTGCCAGCAGGACAGGGAACACTGAAGCTTTCTTT
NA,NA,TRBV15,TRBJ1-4,CATSDISATNEKLFF,TGTGCCACCAGCGACATATCTGCAACTAATGAAAAACTGTTTTTT
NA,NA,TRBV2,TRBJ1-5,CASSEDPGSNQPQHF,TGTGCCAGCAGTGAGGACCCTGGCTCGAATCAGCCCCAGCATTTT
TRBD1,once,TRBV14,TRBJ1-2,CASSQRQGSGYGYTF,TGTGCCAGCAGCCAGCGACAGGGAAGTGGTTATGGCTACACCTTC
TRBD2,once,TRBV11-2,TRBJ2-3,CASSLYPGAGGRGDTQYF,TGTGCCAGCAGCTTATATCCGGGAGCGGGGGGCCGCGGGGATACGCAGTATTTT
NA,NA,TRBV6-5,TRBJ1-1,CASKGANTEAFF,TGTGCCAGCAAGGGAGCGAACACTGAAGCTTTCTTT
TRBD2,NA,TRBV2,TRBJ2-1,CASSPTSGGADEQFF,TGTGCCAGCAGTCCGACTAGCGGGGGGGCAGATGAGCAGTTCTTC
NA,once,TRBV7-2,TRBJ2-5,CASSLGSGRTQETQYF,TGTGCCAGCAGCTTAGGCTCGGGACGCACGCAAGAGACCCAGTACTTC
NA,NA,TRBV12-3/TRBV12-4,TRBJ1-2,CASSLAHGGYTF,TGTGCCAGCAGTTTAGCGCACGGTGGCTACACCTTC
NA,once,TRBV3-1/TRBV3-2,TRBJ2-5,CASSDSGATETQYF,TGTGCCAGCAGCGACTCCGGGGCTACTGAGACCCAGTACTTC
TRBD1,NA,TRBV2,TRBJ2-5,CASRPRGPQAYQETQYF,TGTGCCAGCAGACCCAGGGGGCCCCAAGCATACCAAGAGACCCAGTACTTC
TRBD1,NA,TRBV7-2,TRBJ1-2,CASSGRTGGNYGYTF,TGTGCCAGCAGCGGACGGACAGGGGGCAACTATGGCTACACCTTC
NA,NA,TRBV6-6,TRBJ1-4,CASSYERVSNEKLFF,TGTGCCAGCAGTTACGAACGAGTTAGTAATGAAAAACTGTTTTTT
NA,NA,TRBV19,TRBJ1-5,CASSPDTLYQPQHF,TGTGCCAGTAGCCCTGACACTTTATATCAGCCCCAGCATTTT